A single sample is the source of the 24 T cell receptor beta chains below, sequenced in a study of T-cell memory formation after mild COVID-19. MiXCR, run by TCRdb on the 5' RACE reads, gives a single entry per CDR3 protein. The table records about 350,000 distinct CDR3 sequences, about 15% of them present only once. Specimen: PBMCs or a T cell subset sorted from them (not recorded which). These receptors all stem from a man younger than 35 who had mild COVID-19 (a few samples of this study predate the infection). Cell type and time point are not known.

The CDR3 region is CASSAQGNGNTIYF. The CDR3 DNA reads TGTGCCAGCAGCGCTCAGGGGAATGGAAACACCATATATTTT. The chain employs TRBV9 and TRBJ1-3, with D maybe TRBD1 (6 bases). The CDR3 consists of 14 residues. CDR1 is SGDLS and CDR2 is YYNGEE in the germline V gene. Trimming pared 3 bases from V and 3 bases from J, leaving 10 bases between.

This clonotype was counted only a few times. The chain joins TRBV3-1 to TRBJ2-3; D is undetermined. CDR3 size: 12 residues. Germline V gene sequence: CDR1 LGHDT, CDR2 YNNKEL (reference sequence). V gave up 0 bases and J gave up 10 bases, with 8 bases separating them. CDR3 region: CASSQEGWAQYF. CDR3 nucleotides: TGTGCCAGCAGCCAAGAAGGGTGGGCGCAGTATTTT.

V usage is TRBV2 and J usage is TRBJ2-7, with D perhaps given as TRBD1 or TRBD2 (5 bases each). The CDR3 loop spans 14 amino acids. CDR1 SNHLY and CDR2 FYNNEI come from the germline V gene. V was pared by 5 bases and J by 5 bases, with 16 bases between. The CDR3 spells CASSRRTIGDEQYV. The CDR3 DNA sequence: TGTGCCAGCAGTCGGAGGACAATCGGCGACGAGCAGTACGTC.

This clonotype was detected ten times or more. The chain links TRBV7-3 to TRBJ1-1; D ambiguous. The V gene's germline CDR1 is SGHTA and CDR2 FQGTGA. The CDR3 extends over 13 amino acids. Trimming stripped 0 bases from V and 7 bases from J, with 9 bases between. CDR3 in amino acids: CASSLTVSSEAFF. The CDR3, as DNA: TGTGCCAGCAGCTTAACTGTCAGTAGTGAAGCTTTCTTT.

This rearrangement joins TRBV18 to TRBJ1-2; 7 nucleotides line up with TRBD1. The germline V gene has CDR1 KGHSH and CDR2 LQKENI. The CDR3 covers 14 residues. Trimming at V came to 4 bases and at J to 3 bases, leaving 5 bases not matched to a gene. CDR3 sequence reads: CASSLTGVDYGYTF. DNA of the CDR3: TGTGCCAGCTCACTCACAGGGGTGGACTATGGCTACACCTTC.

This clonotype was observed a handful of times. This chain uses TRBV10-3 with TRBJ1-2, with TRBD1 identical over 10 bases. The length of the CDR3 is 12 residues. The germline CDR1 and CDR2 sequences are ENHRY and SYGVKD. The V gene end was trimmed by 9 bases and the J gene end by 8 bases; junction bases not matched to a gene: 6. The CDR3 reads CAITGTGEGYTF. DNA for the CDR3: TGTGCCATAACCGGGACAGGGGAGGGCTACACCTTC.

This clonotype was counted many times. CDR3 sequence (DNA): TGTGCCAGCGGCAGGGACGGCTACGAGCAGTACTTC. Its protein is CASGRDGYEQYF. The rearrangement links TRBV2 to TRBJ2-7; possibly TRBD1 or TRBD2 for D (5 bases each). CDR3 length equals 12 residues. Germline V gene lookup returns CDR1 SNHLY and CDR2 FYNNEI. V was pared by 8 bases and J by 3 bases, with 11 bases between.

The V gene is TRBV12-3 or TRBV12-4, the J gene TRBJ2-7, with D possibly TRBD2 on 5 matching bases. CDR3 length: 11 residues. Trimming removed 7 bases at V and 11 bases at J, with 15 bases between. The CDR3 DNA reads as TGTGCCAGCACCTTAGGGAGACGAGAGTACTTC. It encodes CASTLGRREYF.

In its sample, this clonotype was seen a few times. The J gene is TRBJ1-4, the V gene TRBV20-1; 8 positions agree with TRBD1. Germline CDR1 and CDR2: DFQATT and SNEGSKA (reference sequence). The V segment lost 0 bases and the J segment 9 bases; nucleotides outside the gene matches: 6. The CDR3 is 14 amino acids. CDR3 in DNA: TGCAGTGCTAGAGATCCCCAGGGGGCCAAAAAACTGTTTTTT. Its protein is CSARDPQGAKKLFF.

This clonotype was detected a few times. In DNA, the CDR3 is TGCAGTGCTAGAGGCCCCAATTCACCCCTCCACTTT. As protein: CSARGPNSPLHF. This chain links TRBV20-1 with TRBJ1-6; D not certain. Per the germline V gene, CDR1 is DFQATT and CDR2 is SNEGSKA (reference sequence). The CDR3 contains 12 residues. The V end was cut by 1 base, the J end by 7 bases, with 5 bases between.

The CDR3 reads CASSSGTEVPTQYF. The CDR3 coding sequence is TGTGCCAGCAGCTCCGGGACAGAAGTTCCTACGCAGTATTTT. The chain uses TRBV7-9 and TRBJ2-3, with 7 bases matching TRBD1. Germline V gene sequence: CDR1 SEHNR, CDR2 FQNEAQ (reference sequence). This CDR3 comprises 14 residues. V trimming: 4 bases; J trimming: 8 bases; junction bases outside the gene matches: 9.

This clonotype was seen ten or more times. CDR3 protein: CASSWEGYTQYF. The DNA for the CDR3 is TGTGCCAGCAGCTGGGAGGGGTATACGCAGTATTTT. The V gene is TRBV7-9, the J gene TRBJ2-3, with 7 bases aligning to TRBD2. The CDR3 is 12 residues long. Per germline, CDR1 SEHNR and CDR2 FQNEAQ (reference sequence). After removal of 4 bases from V and 7 bases from J, the junction contained 2 bases not matched to a gene.

This clonotype was detected a few times. V gene TRBV9 combines with J gene TRBJ1-1; 10 nucleotides align to TRBD1. This CDR3 comprises 15 residues. Losses at the gene ends were 3 bases for V and 0 bases for J; bases not matched to a gene: 2. The germline V gene encodes CDR1 SGDLS and CDR2 YYNGEE. The CDR3 sequence is CASSGGQGMNTEAFF. The CDR3 nucleotides are TGTGCCAGCAGCGGGGGACAGGGGATGAACACTGAAGCTTTCTTT.

In this sample, this clonotype turned up a few times. This sequence joins TRBV24-1 and TRBJ2-2, with TRBD2 matching over 7 bases. The CDR3 has 15 amino acids. Germline values: CDR1 KGHDR, CDR2 SFDVKD. The V segment lost 2 bases and the J segment 4 bases; nucleotides outside the gene matches: 3. CDR3: CATSDWASGTGELFF. Here the CDR3 DNA reads TGTGCCACCAGTGATTGGGCTAGCGGCACCGGGGAGCTGTTTTTT.

A word on this clonotype: The limits of the CDR3 on the DNA are not certain, so only TCRdb's listed CDR3 is given. V and J are TRBV12-3 or TRBV12-4 and TRBJ1-1. Termini included, the CDR3 measures 16 amino acids. The CDR3 protein is CASSFLAGLGETEAFF.

V gene TRBV25-1 combines with J gene TRBJ2-3, with 13 bases that match TRBD2. CDR1 is MGHDK and CDR2 is SYGVNS in the germline V gene. Trimming took 6 bases from V and 4 from J; bases not matched to a gene: 7. CDR3 length: 16 residues. CDR3 amino acids: CASSLLTSGGADTQYF. CDR3 bases: TGTGCCAGCAGCCTCCTCACTAGCGGGGGGGCAGATACGCAGTATTTT.

The chain is built from TRBV10-3 and TRBJ1-3; D possibly corresponds to TRBD1 (5 bases). This CDR3 region has 13 residues. CDR1 is ENHRY and CDR2 is SYGVKD in the germline V gene. V was shortened by 6 bases and J by 2 bases, with 8 bases between the two germline ends. The CDR3 loop reads CAIRTETGNTIYF. The CDR3 nucleotides are TGTGCCATCAGGACAGAAACTGGAAACACCATATATTTT.

This clonotype was found many times. This chain uses TRBV11-2 with TRBJ2-7; 8 bases match TRBD1. This CDR3 spans 14 amino acids. The V and J ends lost 3 bases and 3 bases, in that order; junction bases with no gene match: 4. CDR1 is SGHAT, CDR2 FQNNGV, per germline. The CDR3 region has the DNA TGTGCCAGCAGCTTGAGACAGGGGAGCTACGAGCAGTACGTC. Protein product: CASSLRQGSYEQYV.

This clonotype came up a few times. This chain connects TRBV7-3 to TRBJ1-1; no clear D. The V end lost 2 bases, the J end lost 1 base, and 14 bases lay between the germline ends. The CDR3 is 16 amino acids. CDR1 is SGHTA and CDR2 is FQGTGA in the germline V gene. CDR3 loop: CASSLLSRAGNTEAFF. Here the CDR3 DNA reads TGTGCCAGCAGCTTACTGTCCCGGGCAGGGAACACTGAAGCTTTCTTT. Using reference TRBV7-3 and TRBJ1-1 for the parts outside the CDR3, the full variable domain is GAGVSQTPSNKVTEKGKYVELRCDPISGHTALYWYRQSLGQGPEFLIYFQGTGAADDSGLPNDRFFAVRPEGSVSTLKIQRTERGDSAVYLCASSLLSRAGNTEAFFGQGTRLTVV.

This clonotype has ten or more counts. The rearrangement joins TRBV6-6 to TRBJ2-5; D might be TRBD1 or TRBD2, each matching 5 bases. Per germline, CDR1 MNHNY and CDR2 SVGAGI (reference sequence). The CDR3 has 13 amino acids. Trimming cost V 2 bases and J 4 bases, with 8 bases left between them. CDR3 region: CASSYAGAETQYF. CDR3 bases: TGTGCCAGCAGTTACGCCGGGGCAGAGACCCAGTACTTC.

The chain uses TRBV12-3 or TRBV12-4 and TRBJ1-1; D might be TRBD1 (6 bases). The V and J ends lost 8 bases and 4 bases respectively, with 14 bases between them. The CDR3 is made up of 13 amino acids. In DNA form, the CDR3 reads TGTGCCAGCGGGGTCGTGGGGGCCACTGAAGCTTTCTTT. Amino acids: CASGVVGATEAFF.

This clonotype has more than one count but fewer than ten. The rearrangement uses TRBV6-2 or TRBV6-3 and TRBJ1-5; TRBD1 aligns across 7 bases. Trimming removed 2 bases from V and 7 bases from J; junction bases left unmatched: 5. CDR3 size: 14 residues. The germline CDR1 and CDR2 sequences are MNHEY and SVGEGT. The CDR3 here is CASSYDQGGQPQHF. CDR3 coding DNA: TGTGCCAGCAGTTACGACCAGGGGGGACAGCCCCAGCATTTT.

The table lists this clonotype with a few counts. The chain couples TRBV6-2 or TRBV6-3 to TRBJ2-2; 10 bases align to TRBD2. Germline V gene lookup returns CDR1 MNHEY and CDR2 SVGEGT. The ends lost 5 bases at V and 4 bases at J; junction bases unmatched: 4. This CDR3 has 15 residues. As DNA, the CDR3 is TGTGCCAGCAGTGCCCTAGCGGGGGTCACCGGGGAGCTGTTTTTT. Amino acid sequence: CASSALAGVTGELFF.

This rearrangement joins TRBV6-2 or TRBV6-3 to TRBJ2-1, with TRBD2 matching 8 bases. Germline CDR1 reads MNHEY; CDR2 reads SVGEGT. Unmatched junction bases numbered 20, after V lost 2 bases and J lost 5 bases. The CDR3 consists of 20 residues. CDR3 sequence reads: CASSYPRFAGGRGKNNEQFF. Here the CDR3 DNA reads TGTGCCAGCAGTTACCCCAGGTTTGCGGGGGGCCGGGGAAAAAACAATGAGCAGTTCTTC.